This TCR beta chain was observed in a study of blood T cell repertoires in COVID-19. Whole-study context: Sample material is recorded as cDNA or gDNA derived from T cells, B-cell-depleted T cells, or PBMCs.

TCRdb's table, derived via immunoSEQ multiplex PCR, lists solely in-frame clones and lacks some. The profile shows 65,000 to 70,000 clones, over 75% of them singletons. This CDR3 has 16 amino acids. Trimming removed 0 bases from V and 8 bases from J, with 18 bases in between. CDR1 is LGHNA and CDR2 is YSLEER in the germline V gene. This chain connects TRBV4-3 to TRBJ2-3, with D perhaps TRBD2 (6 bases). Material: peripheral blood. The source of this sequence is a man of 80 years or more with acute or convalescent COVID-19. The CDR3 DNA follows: TGCGCCAGCAGCCAAGATCGACGGGGTCGAGCGGGTACGCAGTATTTT. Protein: CASSQDRRGRAGTQYF.